Listed here are 10 T cell receptor beta chains from one sample, sequenced in a study of PD-L1 blockade in urothelial cancer. Libraries were prepared by immunoSEQ multiplex PCR; TCRdb keeps only in-frame clonotypes and omits some of them. Here the sample spans about 63,000 clones, roughly 76% being singletons. The time point was: pretreatment peripheral blood. The sample in question was PBMCs, obtained around atezolizumab (anti-PD-L1) treatment. These receptors all come from a man between 65 and 79 years old with urothelial cancer.

The table lists this clone with a count of one. The chain links TRBV28 to TRBJ1-2; 9 bases match TRBD1. CDR1 is MDHEN, CDR2 SYDVKM, per germline. Germline trimming cut 5 bases from V and 3 bases from J; bases unmatched to any gene: 7. The length of the CDR3 is 15 residues. The CDR3 coding sequence is TGTGCCAGCAGTCTTCCGGGACAGGGTGACTATGGCTACACCTTC. It encodes CASSLPGQGDYGYTF.

This chain uses TRBV5-1 with TRBJ2-7, with D maybe TRBD2 (6 bases). Germline CDR1 reads SGHRS; CDR2 reads YFSETQ. Trimming removed 0 bases at V and 3 bases at J, with 16 bases between. The CDR3 consists of 16 residues. As DNA, the CDR3 is TGCGCCAGCAGCTTGGTTTCTTTAGCGGAGTACTACGAGCAGTACTTC. Translation: CASSLVSLAEYYEQYF.

This clone occurred once. The V and J genes are TRBV5-1 and TRBJ2-2; 8 bases match TRBD1. J gave up 5 bases and V 4 bases, and 7 bases lay outside the gene matches. Germline lookup yields CDR1 SGHRS and CDR2 YFSETQ. This CDR3 is 15 amino acids long. The DNA for the CDR3 is TGCGCCAGCAGCGTCGACAGGGGTGGGACCGGGGAGCTGTTTTTT. It is translated as CASSVDRGGTGELFF.

The J gene is TRBJ2-3, the V gene TRBV2, with TRBD2 identical over 7 bases. With 3 bases clipped from V and 4 bases from J, the junction kept 4 bases outside the gene matches. CDR1 is SNHLY, CDR2 FYNNEI, per germline. CDR3 length: 14 residues. The CDR3 nucleotides read TGTGCCAGCAGTGAGGCTAGCGGTGCAGATACGCAGTATTTT. Translation: CASSEASGADTQYF.

The CDR3, as DNA: TGTGCCAGCAGTTACTCACAGGGGGATAATGAGCAGTTCTTC. Translating it yields CASSYSQGDNEQFF. The chain links TRBV6-6 to TRBJ2-1; 8 bases match TRBD1. From germline, CDR1 is MNHNY and CDR2 SVGAGI (reference sequence). V dropped 0 bases and J dropped 7; count of bases not matched to a gene: 2. The CDR3 covers 14 residues.

This clone was counted a few times. This chain joins TRBV5-1 and TRBJ2-3; 9 bases map to TRBD1. Germline V CDR1 and CDR2: SGHRS, YFSETQ. V shed 3 bases and J 1 base; nucleotides not matched to a gene: 0. The CDR3 spans 14 residues. Here the CDR3 DNA reads TGCGCCAGCAGCTGGACAGGGGGCACAGATACGCAGTATTTT. Protein: CASSWTGGTDTQYF.

This clone was picked up one time. This chain links TRBV5-4 with TRBJ1-3; possible D gene TRBD1, 5 bases. V was clipped by 2 bases and J by 3 bases, with 12 bases between them. Germline V gene lookup returns CDR1 SGHNT and CDR2 YYREEE (reference sequence). This CDR3 is 15 amino acids long. The CDR3 sequence is CASSFGGNFGNTIYF. The DNA for the CDR3 is TGTGCCAGCAGCTTTGGGGGGAATTTTGGAAACACCATATATTTT.

CDR3 protein: CASSLSGDTEAFF. The CDR3 DNA follows: TGTGCCAGCAGCTTGTCCGGGGACACTGAAGCTTTCTTT. The V and J genes are TRBV5-4 and TRBJ1-1; D call uncertain. CDR1 SGHNT and CDR2 YYREEE come from the germline V gene (reference sequence). V was pared by 1 base and J by 3 bases, with 7 bases between. This CDR3 is 13 amino acids long.

This chain joins TRBV9 and TRBJ2-1; a possible D gene is TRBD1 (5 bases). Germline CDR1 and CDR2: SGDLS and YYNGEE. The CDR3 consists of 15 residues. The V and J ends lost 4 bases and 8 bases respectively, with 19 bases between them. The CDR3 nucleotides are TGTGCCAGCAGCCCCCGTAGTGGGTTACAGGATGAGCAGTTCTTC. It translates to CASSPRSGLQDEQFF.

The rearrangement uses TRBV23-1 and TRBJ2-1, with D maybe TRBD1 (5 bases). TRBV23-1 counts as an open reading frame of uncertain function. CDR3 length: 10 residues. V dropped 9 bases and J dropped 10 bases, with 10 bases sitting between them. CDR3 sequence (DNA): TGCGCCAGGGGGCCTCGGGAGCAGTTCTTC. Its protein product is CARGPREQFF.